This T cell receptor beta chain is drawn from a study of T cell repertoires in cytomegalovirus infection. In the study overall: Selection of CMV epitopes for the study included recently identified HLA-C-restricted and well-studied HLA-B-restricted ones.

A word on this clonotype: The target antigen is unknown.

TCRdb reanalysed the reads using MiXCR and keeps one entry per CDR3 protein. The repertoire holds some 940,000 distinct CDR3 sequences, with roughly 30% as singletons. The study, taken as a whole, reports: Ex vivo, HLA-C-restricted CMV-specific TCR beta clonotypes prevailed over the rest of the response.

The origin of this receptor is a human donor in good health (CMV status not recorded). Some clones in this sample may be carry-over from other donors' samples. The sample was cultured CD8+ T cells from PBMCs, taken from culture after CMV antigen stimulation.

The chain's CDR3 is CASSYSMSPVGEQFF. The DNA of the CDR3 is TGTGCCAGCAGTTACTCGATGTCCCCAGTCGGTGAGCAGTTCTTC. This sequence joins TRBV6-5 and TRBJ2-1; D uncertain. This CDR3 has 15 amino acids. V lost 0 bases and J lost 9, with 15 bases in between. CDR1 is MNHEY, CDR2 SVGAGI, per germline.